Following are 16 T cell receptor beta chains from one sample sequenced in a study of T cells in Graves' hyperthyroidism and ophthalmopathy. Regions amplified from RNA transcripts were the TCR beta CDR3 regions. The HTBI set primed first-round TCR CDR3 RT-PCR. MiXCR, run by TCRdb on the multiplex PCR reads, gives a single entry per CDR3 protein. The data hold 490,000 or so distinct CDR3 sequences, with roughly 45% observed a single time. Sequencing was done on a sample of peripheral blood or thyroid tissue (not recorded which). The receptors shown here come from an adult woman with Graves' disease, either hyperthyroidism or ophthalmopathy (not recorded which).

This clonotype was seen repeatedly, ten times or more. CDR3 nucleotides: TGCAGCGTTGGACTCAGTTCCTCTGGAAACACCATATATTTT. Amino acid sequence: CSVGLSSSGNTIYF. The V and J genes are TRBV29-1 and TRBJ1-3; D gene ambiguous. Per germline, CDR1 SQVTM and CDR2 ANQGSEA. V was cut by 4 bases and J by 0 bases, with 10 bases left in between. The CDR3 is made up of 14 amino acids.

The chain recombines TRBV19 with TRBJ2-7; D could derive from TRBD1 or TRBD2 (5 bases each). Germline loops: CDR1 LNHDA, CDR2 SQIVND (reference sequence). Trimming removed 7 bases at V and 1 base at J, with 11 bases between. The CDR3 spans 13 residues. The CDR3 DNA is TGTGCCAGTACCGGGACGACTTCCTACGAGCAGTACTTC. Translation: CASTGTTSYEQYF.

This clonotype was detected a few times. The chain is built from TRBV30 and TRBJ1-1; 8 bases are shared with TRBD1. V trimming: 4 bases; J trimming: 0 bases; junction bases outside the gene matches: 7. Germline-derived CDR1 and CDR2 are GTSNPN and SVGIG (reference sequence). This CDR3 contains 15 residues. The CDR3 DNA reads TGTGCCTGGAAACCTCAGGGGGCTTTGAACACTGAAGCTTTCTTT. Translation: CAWKPQGALNTEAFF.

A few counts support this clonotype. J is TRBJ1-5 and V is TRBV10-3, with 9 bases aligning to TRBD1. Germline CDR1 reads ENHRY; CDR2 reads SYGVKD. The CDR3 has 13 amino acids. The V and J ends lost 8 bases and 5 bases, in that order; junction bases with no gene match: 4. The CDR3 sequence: CAIRDRVDQPQHF. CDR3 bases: TGTGCCATCCGGGACAGGGTCGATCAGCCCCAGCATTTT.

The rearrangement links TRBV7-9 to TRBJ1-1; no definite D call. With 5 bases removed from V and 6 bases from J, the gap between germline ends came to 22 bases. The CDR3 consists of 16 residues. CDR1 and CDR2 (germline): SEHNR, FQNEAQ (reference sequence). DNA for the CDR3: TGTGCCAGCAGCCACCGACCCAATTTCCTCTCGCCTGAAGCTTTCTTT. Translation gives CASSHRPNFLSPEAFF.

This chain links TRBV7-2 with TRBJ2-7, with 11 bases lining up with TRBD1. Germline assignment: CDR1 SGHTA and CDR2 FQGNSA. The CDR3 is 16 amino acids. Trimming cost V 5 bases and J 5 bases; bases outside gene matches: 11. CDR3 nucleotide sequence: TGTGCCAGCAGCCTAACCTCCGGGACAGGGGGGCACGAGCAGTACTTC. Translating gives CASSLTSGTGGHEQYF. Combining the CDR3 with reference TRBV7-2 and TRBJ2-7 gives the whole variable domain GAGVSQSPSNKVTEKGKDVELRCDPISGHTALYWYRQSLGQGLEFLIYFQGNSAPDKSGLPSDRFSAERTGGSVSTLTIQRTQQEDSAVYLCASSLTSGTGGHEQYFGPGTRLTVT.

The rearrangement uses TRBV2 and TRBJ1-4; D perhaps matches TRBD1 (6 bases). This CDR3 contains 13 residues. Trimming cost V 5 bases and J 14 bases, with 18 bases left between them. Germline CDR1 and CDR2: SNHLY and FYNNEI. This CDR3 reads CASSLRDTEVLFF. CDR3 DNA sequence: TGTGCCAGCAGTCTCCGGGACACGGAAGTTCTGTTTTTT.

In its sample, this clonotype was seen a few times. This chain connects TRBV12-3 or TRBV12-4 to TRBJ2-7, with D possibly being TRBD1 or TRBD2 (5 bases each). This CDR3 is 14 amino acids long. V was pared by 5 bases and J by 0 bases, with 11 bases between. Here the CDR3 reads CASSPQGVSYEQYF. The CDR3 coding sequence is TGTGCCAGCAGTCCCCAGGGAGTCTCCTACGAGCAGTACTTC.

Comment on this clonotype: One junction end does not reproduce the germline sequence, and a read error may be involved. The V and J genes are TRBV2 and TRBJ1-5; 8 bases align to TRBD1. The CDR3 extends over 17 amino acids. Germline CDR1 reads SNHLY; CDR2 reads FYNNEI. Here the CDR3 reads CASSRLRQGKNIQPQHF. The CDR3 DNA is TGCGCCAGCAGCCGGCTCCGACAGGGGAAAAACATTCAGCCCCAGCATTTT.

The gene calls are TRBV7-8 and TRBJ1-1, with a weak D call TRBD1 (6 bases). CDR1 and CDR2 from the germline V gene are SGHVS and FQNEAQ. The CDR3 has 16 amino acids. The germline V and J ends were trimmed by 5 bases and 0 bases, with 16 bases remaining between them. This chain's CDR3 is CASSRPNTGMNTEAFF. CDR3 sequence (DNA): TGTGCCAGCAGCCGACCCAATACAGGGATGAACACTGAAGCTTTCTTT.

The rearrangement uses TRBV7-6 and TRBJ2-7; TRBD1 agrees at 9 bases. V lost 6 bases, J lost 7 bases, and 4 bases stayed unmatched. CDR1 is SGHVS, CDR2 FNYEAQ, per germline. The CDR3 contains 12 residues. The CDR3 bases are TGTGCCAGCAGACCCGGGACAGGGGAGCAGTACTTC. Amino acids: CASRPGTGEQYF.

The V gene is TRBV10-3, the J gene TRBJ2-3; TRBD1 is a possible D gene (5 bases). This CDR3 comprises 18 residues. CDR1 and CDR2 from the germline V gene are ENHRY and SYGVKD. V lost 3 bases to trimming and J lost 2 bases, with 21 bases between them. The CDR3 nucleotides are TGTGCCATCAGTGACCCACCTCCAGGGCTCCCACCCACAGATACGCAGTATTTT. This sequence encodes CAISDPPPGLPPTDTQYF.

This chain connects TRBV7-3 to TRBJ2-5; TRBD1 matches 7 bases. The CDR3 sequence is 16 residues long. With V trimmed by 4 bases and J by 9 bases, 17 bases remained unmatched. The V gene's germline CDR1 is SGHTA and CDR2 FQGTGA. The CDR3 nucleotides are TGTGCCAGCAGCTCTGGACCGGACAGGACCAATCAGCCCCAGTACTTC. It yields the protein CASSSGPDRTNQPQYF.

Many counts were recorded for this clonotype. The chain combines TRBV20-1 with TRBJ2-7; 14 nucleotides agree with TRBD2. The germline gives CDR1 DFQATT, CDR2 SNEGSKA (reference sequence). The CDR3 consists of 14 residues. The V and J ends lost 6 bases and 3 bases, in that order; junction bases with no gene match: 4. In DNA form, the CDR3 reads TGCAGTGCCGGACTAGCGGGAGGTAACTACGAGCAGTACTTC. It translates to CSAGLAGGNYEQYF.

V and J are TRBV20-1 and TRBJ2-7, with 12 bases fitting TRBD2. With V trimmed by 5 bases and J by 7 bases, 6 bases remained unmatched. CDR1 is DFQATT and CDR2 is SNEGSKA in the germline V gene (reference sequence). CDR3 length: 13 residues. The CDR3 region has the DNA TGCAGTGCTTTAGGACTAGCGGGGAGGGAGCAGTACTTC. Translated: CSALGLAGREQYF.

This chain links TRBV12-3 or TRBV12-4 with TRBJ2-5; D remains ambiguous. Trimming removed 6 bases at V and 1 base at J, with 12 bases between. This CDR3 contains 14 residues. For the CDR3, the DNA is TGTGCCAGCAGCCAACAACGACTCCAAGAGACCCAGTACTTC. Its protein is CASSQQRLQETQYF.